Sequencing of this TCR beta chain was carried out in a study of CD8+CD57+ T cells in acquired aplastic anemia. CDR3 and TCR beta VDJ profiling relied on a genomic DNA template. TCRdb reanalysed the reads using MiXCR and keeps one entry per CDR3 protein. The table includes 150,000 to 200,000 distinct CDR3 sequences, around half detected once. Whoever was chosen for sequencing had shown CD8+CD57+ cell expansion by flow cytometry. CDR3 size: 15 residues. Germline CDR1 and CDR2: SGHDT and YYEEEE. Trimming took 1 base from V and 2 from J, leaving 7 bases between them. With respect to this clonotype: A much larger clone sits a single nucleotide away, making a read error possible. It is likely a read error, because the conserved phenylalanine at the end of the CDR3 is missing.

The material sequenced was sorted CD4+, CD8+, or CD8+CD57+ T cells (not recorded which) from PBMCs. The chain joins TRBV5-6 to TRBJ2-6; D gene uncertain. The receptor was derived from a human donor with aplastic anemia. CDR3 in DNA: TGTGCCAGCAGCTTGACGCTGACTGGGGCCAACGTCCTGACTTGC. This codes for CASSLTLTGANVLTC.